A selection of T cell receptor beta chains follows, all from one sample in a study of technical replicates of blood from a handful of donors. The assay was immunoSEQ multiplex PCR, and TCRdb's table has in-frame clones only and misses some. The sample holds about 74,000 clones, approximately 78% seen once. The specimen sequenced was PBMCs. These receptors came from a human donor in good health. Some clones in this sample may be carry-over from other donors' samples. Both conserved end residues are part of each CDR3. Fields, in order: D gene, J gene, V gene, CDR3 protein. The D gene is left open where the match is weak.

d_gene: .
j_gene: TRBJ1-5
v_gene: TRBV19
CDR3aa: CASSIGAGQPQHF

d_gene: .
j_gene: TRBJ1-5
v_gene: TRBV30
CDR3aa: CAWSPGFQGNQPQHF

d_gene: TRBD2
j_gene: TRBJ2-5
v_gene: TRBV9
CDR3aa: CASSARTSGQETQYF

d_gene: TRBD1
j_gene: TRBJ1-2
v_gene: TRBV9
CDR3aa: CASSPGTGNLYGYTF

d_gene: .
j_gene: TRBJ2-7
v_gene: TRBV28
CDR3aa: CASSSLQGENEQYF

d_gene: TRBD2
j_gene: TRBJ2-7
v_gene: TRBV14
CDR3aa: CASSLSGRDEQYF

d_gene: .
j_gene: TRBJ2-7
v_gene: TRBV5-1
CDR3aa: CASSLRSEAYEQYF

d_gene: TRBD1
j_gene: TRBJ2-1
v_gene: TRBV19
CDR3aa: CATRDRGRETYNEQFF

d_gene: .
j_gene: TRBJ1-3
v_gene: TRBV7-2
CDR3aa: CASSLSGPISGNTIYF

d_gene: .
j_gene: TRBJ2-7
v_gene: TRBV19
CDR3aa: CASSIASARPSYEQYF

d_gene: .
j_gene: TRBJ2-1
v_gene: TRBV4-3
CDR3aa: CASSQLQGRDNEQFF

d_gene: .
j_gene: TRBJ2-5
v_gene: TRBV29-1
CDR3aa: CSVVRGQETQYF

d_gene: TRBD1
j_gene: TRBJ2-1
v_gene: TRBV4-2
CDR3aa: CASSQEGTVFNEQFF

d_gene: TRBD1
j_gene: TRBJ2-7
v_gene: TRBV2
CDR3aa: CAIFRDRGTYEQYF

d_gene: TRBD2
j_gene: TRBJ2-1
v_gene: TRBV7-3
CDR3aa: CASSLNGRAGDEQFF

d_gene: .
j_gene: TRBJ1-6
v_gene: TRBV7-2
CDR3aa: CASSSVSYNSPLHF

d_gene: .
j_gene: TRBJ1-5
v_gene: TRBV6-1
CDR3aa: CASSEAVSTAGQPQHF

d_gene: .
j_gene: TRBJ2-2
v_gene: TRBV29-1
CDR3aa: CSVADNRRELFF

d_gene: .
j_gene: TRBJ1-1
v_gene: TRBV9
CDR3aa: CASRGQQNTEAFF

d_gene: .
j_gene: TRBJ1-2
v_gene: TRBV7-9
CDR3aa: CASSYHGGAAYGYTF

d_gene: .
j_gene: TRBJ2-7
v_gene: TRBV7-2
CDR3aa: CASSRHLGGSNEQYF

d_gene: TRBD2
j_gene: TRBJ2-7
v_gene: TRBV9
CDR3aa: CASSPDLAGNYEQYF

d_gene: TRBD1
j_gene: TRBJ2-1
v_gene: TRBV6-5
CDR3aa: CATLDRVISEQFF

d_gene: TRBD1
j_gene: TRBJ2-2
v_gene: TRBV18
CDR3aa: CASSPGGQATGELFF

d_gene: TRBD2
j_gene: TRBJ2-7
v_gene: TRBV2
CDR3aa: CASKRGASYEQYF

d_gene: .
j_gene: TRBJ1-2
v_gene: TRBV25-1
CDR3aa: CASRGTGTYGYTF

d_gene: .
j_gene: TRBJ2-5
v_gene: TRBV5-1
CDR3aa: CASSLGEWRGGHQETQYF